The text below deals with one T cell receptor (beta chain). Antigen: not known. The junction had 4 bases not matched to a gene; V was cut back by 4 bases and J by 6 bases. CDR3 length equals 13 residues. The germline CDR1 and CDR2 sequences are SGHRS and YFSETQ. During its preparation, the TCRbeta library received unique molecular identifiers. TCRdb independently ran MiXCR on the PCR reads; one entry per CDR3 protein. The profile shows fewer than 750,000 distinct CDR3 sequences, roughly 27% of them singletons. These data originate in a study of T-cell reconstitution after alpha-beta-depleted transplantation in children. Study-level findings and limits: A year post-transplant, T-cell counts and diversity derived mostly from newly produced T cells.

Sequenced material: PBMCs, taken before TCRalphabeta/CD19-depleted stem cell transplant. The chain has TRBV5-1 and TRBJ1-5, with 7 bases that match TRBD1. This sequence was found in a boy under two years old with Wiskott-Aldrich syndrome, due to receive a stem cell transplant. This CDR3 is CASSRTGSQPQHF. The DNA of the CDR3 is TGCGCCAGCAGCAGGACAGGTAGTCAGCCCCAGCATTTT. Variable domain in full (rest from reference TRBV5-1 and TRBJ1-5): KAGVTQTPRYLIKTRGQQVTLSCSPISGHRSVSWYQQTPGQGLQFLFEYFSETQRNKGNFPGRFSGRQFSNSRSEMNVSTLELGDSALYLCASSRTGSQPQHFGDGTRLSIL.